This paragraph reports one T cell receptor beta chain. The antigen this receptor binds is unknown. Within one base of it there is no much larger clone, and no base qualities were kept. This sample was included in a study of OX40 agonist ivuxolimab in advanced cancers. Turning to the overall study: The costimulatory receptor OX40 (CD134) was targeted by ivuxolimab, a fully human IgG2 agonistic monoclonal antibody. Intravenous ivuxolimab was administered to patients every 2 weeks at six dose levels: 0.01, 0.1, 0.3, 1.5, 3 and 10 mg/kg. Of the 50 to 55 patients in dose escalation, around 19 had hepatocellular carcinoma, around 15 had melanoma, 9 had renal cell carcinoma and 9 had head and neck cancer. In the dose-escalation cohort, roughly four fifths of patients were male, and the mean age was roughly 60 years, with a range of 23 to 79. Patients were allowed to have had prior anti-PD-1, anti-PD-L1 or anti-CTLA-4 therapy, and around 43% of the dose-escalation patients had been treated with checkpoint inhibitors. Partial responses were achieved by three dose-escalation patients, of whom one had hepatocellular carcinoma and two had cutaneous melanoma. Peripheral TCRbeta sequencing was intended to test whether TCR sequence diversity was altered and clonal T-cell expansion was caused by ivuxolimab. The paper describes the monotherapy dose-escalation part (N of about 57 patients) of the phase I trial of ivuxolimab. General study outcomes and caveats: The antigen specificity of the peripheral T cells that underwent clonal expansion was not determined. Low levels of normalized T-cell clonal expansion were also seen in some patients who did not respond. After ivuxolimab, expanded clones were on average more numerous among CD8+ T cells than among CD4+ T cells. Partial responders in the 0.1-3.0 mg/kg groups had among the lowest normalized peripheral clonal expansion, especially among CD8+ T cells. At doses of 0.1 to 3.0 mg/kg, clonal expansion of both CD4+ and CD8+ blood T cells was observed from baseline to week 6.

Patients with autoimmune disease history or receiving systemic immunosuppression were excluded from the trial. Peripheral blood for TCR sequencing was drawn from every dose cohort at baseline, at cycle 4 day 1 and at cycle 7 day 1. Samples came from an open-label, multicenter, first-in-human phase I dose-escalation trial of ivuxolimab. Adults with locally advanced or metastatic head and neck squamous cell, hepatocellular, melanoma or renal cell carcinoma were enrolled in the trial. Before TCR sequencing, CD4+ and CD8+ T cells were separately sorted from peripheral blood. CDR1 SNHLY and CDR2 FYNNEI are derived from the germline V gene. The CDR3 runs 17 amino acids, cysteine and phenylalanine included. Only CDR3 DNA remains: 51 bases, in frame from the first base. Trimming takes 2 bases from V and 0 bases from J, and the germline ends sit 13 bases apart. For sequencing of the TCRbeta CDR3 region, genomic DNA was extracted from the sorted cells. The immunoSEQ Assay was used to sequence the TCRbeta CDR3 regions. TCRdb took this table from immuneACCESS and kept in-frame rearrangements with V and J called. Such tables lack part of the clones; where checked against another copy, unresolved V genes explain under half of the gap, and the rest is unexplained. The sample data list about 68,000 clones, and roughly 88% of these were observed just once. Approximately 6.9% of the sample comes from the top ten.

The TCR was taken from an adult with an advanced solid tumor such as melanoma, head and neck, liver or kidney cancer. The source material was CD4+ or CD8+ T cells sorted from blood, sampled in a trial of the OX40 agonist ivuxolimab. The rearranged segments are TRBV2 and TRBJ1-4; a tentative D call is TRBD1 (6 bases match). The CDR3 protein sequence reads: CASSELGGVATNEKLFF. In nucleotides, the sequence is TGTGCCAGCAGTGAATTAGGGGGGGTTGCAACTAATGAAAAACTGTTTTTT.